This entry lists 27 T cell receptor beta chains sequenced from one sample in a study of blood T cell repertoires in COVID-19. Profiling relied on immunoSEQ multiplex PCR, and the TCRdb table lists in-frame clones only, not all of them. The table lists some 200,000 clones, 82% of them singletons, with 6.5% to 7% in the top ten. Sequencing was done on a sample of peripheral blood. The receptors were gathered from a human donor with acute or convalescent COVID-19. The donor label of this sample is uncertain.

V and J are TRBV18 and TRBJ1-1; 9 nucleotides align to TRBD1. The CDR3 contains 15 residues. Germline V gives CDR1 KGHSH, CDR2 LQKENI. Trimming removed 3 bases from V and 4 bases from J; junction bases left unmatched: 6. The CDR3 loop reads CASSPWTGEGTEAFF. The CDR3 nucleotides are TGTGCCAGCTCACCCTGGACAGGGGAAGGCACTGAAGCTTTCTTT.

A single count supports this clone. V usage is TRBV11-3 and J usage is TRBJ1-1; 7 bases map to TRBD1. The CDR3 is 13 amino acids. V was clipped by 3 bases and J by 3 bases; unmatched bases: 1. The germline gives CDR1 SGHNT, CDR2 YENEEA. The CDR3 loop reads CASSFDRDTEAFF. The CDR3 DNA sequence: TGTGCCAGCAGCTTCGACAGGGACACTGAAGCTTTCTTT.

This clone came up once. The chain combines TRBV24-1 with TRBJ2-5; D may be TRBD1 (5 bases). CDR1 is KGHDR and CDR2 is SFDVKD in the germline V gene. The CDR3 extends over 14 amino acids. Trimming stripped 2 bases from V and 7 bases from J, with 13 bases between. CDR3 coding DNA: TGTGCCACCAGTGATTCCAGGCGGCAGGGGACCCAGTACTTC. It is translated as CATSDSRRQGTQYF.

The V call is TRBV7-3, the J call TRBJ2-3; unclear D gene. CDR3 length equals 16 residues. V was trimmed by 5 bases and J by 2 bases, leaving 17 bases between them. The germline V gene encodes CDR1 SGHTA and CDR2 FQGTGA. The CDR3 nucleotides are TGTGCCAGCAGCATCCTCGAGGCGCGGTTCACAGATACGCAGTATTTT. Translating it yields CASSILEARFTDTQYF. Full variable domain (missing parts from reference TRBV7-3 and TRBJ2-3): GAGVSQTPSNKVTEKGKYVELRCDPISGHTALYWYRQSLGQGPEFLIYFQGTGAADDSGLPNDRFFAVRPEGSVSTLKIQRTERGDSAVYLCASSILEARFTDTQYFGPGTRLTVL.

The chain recombines TRBV3-1 (or the pseudogene TRBV3-2) with TRBJ2-7; 11 bases are a match to TRBD1. The germline V gene has CDR1 LGHDT and CDR2 YNNKEL (reference sequence). This CDR3 contains 16 residues. Trimming at V came to 4 bases and at J to 5 bases, leaving 10 bases not matched to a gene. The CDR3 DNA follows: TGTGCCAGCAGCCCCTCGGACAGGGGGCTTTCGCACGAGCAGTACTTC. Amino acid sequence: CASSPSDRGLSHEQYF.

V is TRBV5-1 and J is TRBJ2-7, with a weak D call TRBD1 (7 bases). Trimming removed 5 bases from V and 1 base from J, with 13 bases in between. Germline V CDR1 and CDR2: SGHRS, YFSETQ. This CDR3 spans 14 amino acids. CDR3 protein: CASRLQGGSYEQYF. CDR3 nucleotides: TGCGCCAGCAGATTGCAGGGGGGTTCCTACGAGCAGTACTTC. Full variable domain (remainder filled in from reference TRBV5-1 and TRBJ2-7): KAGVTQTPRYLIKTRGQQVTLSCSPISGHRSVSWYQQTPGQGLQFLFEYFSETQRNKGNFPGRFSGRQFSNSRSEMNVSTLELGDSALYLCASRLQGGSYEQYFGPGTRLTVT.

J is TRBJ2-5 and V is TRBV11-2; 14 bases are shared with TRBD2. V was clipped by 1 base and J by 5 bases; unmatched bases: 6. CDR1 is SGHAT, CDR2 FQNNGV, per germline. The CDR3 length is 17 residues. CDR3 region: CASSLGPGLAGVETQYF. The CDR3 nucleotides read TGTGCCAGCAGCTTAGGACCGGGACTAGCGGGAGTTGAGACCCAGTACTTC.

V is TRBV3-1 (or the pseudogene TRBV3-2) and J is TRBJ2-2; D is uncertain. The length of the CDR3 is 15 residues. Trimming left V 4 bases short and J 4 bases short, with 13 bases between. The germline CDR1 and CDR2 sequences are LGHDT and YNNKEL (reference sequence). CDR3 coding DNA: TGTGCCAGCAGCCCCTATCGCGGCCCCACCGGGGAGCTGTTTTTT. This gives the protein CASSPYRGPTGELFF.

V is TRBV7-3 and J is TRBJ1-2; D call uncertain. Looked up from germline, CDR1 is SGHTA and CDR2 is FQGTGA. CDR3 size: 14 residues. V was trimmed by 4 bases and J by 7 bases, leaving 16 bases between them. The CDR3 sequence: CASSSSTPAGGYTF. CDR3 sequence (DNA): TGTGCCAGCAGCTCCTCGACCCCGGCAGGTGGCTACACCTTC.

This rearrangement joins TRBV6-2 or TRBV6-3 to TRBJ2-6, with TRBD2 matching over 8 bases. The J segment lost 0 bases and the V segment lost 2 bases, leaving 12 bases of the junction unmatched. CDR1 is MNHEY and CDR2 is SVGEGT in the germline V gene. The CDR3 loop spans 20 amino acids. CDR3 region: CASSYQLTSGSLSGANVLTF. The CDR3 nucleotides are TGTGCCAGCAGTTACCAGCTAACTAGCGGTTCTCTCTCTGGGGCCAACGTCCTGACTTTC.

The V call is TRBV5-4, the J call TRBJ2-3, with 9 bases matching TRBD2. This CDR3 contains 16 residues. Germline loops: CDR1 SGHNT, CDR2 YYREEE (reference sequence). The J segment lost 1 base and the V segment lost 5 bases, leaving 8 bases of the junction unmatched. As DNA, the CDR3 is TGTGCCAGCAGTCAGGCGACTAGCGGACGCACAGATACGCAGTATTTT. It encodes CASSQATSGRTDTQYF.

The chain links TRBV11-2 to TRBJ1-1; no clear D gene. Trimming left V 0 bases short and J 7 bases short, with 9 bases between. The CDR3 totals 13 residues. Germline CDR1 SGHAT, CDR2 FQNNGV. CDR3 sequence: CASSLDPDFEAFF. CDR3 in DNA: TGTGCCAGCAGCTTAGACCCAGACTTTGAAGCTTTCTTT.

The chain joins TRBV7-2 to TRBJ2-3; the match to TRBD2 covers 11 bases. The germline CDR1 and CDR2 sequences are SGHTA and FQGNSA. The CDR3 has 15 residues. The V and J ends lost 3 bases and 4 bases, in that order; junction bases with no gene match: 3. CDR3 in amino acids: CASSFTSGSSDTQYF. CDR3 DNA: TGTGCCAGCAGCTTTACTAGCGGGAGCTCAGATACGCAGTATTTT.

The CDR3 protein is CASQGTGIEKLFF. In nucleotides, the CDR3 is TGTGCCAGCCAGGGGACAGGGATTGAAAAACTGTTTTTT. The rearrangement uses TRBV28 and TRBJ1-4; TRBD1 matches at 9 bases. This CDR3 contains 13 residues. J gave up 7 bases and V 8 bases, and 5 bases lay outside the gene matches. CDR1 is MDHEN and CDR2 is SYDVKM in the germline V gene.

J is TRBJ2-7 and V is TRBV7-2, with a tentative D call TRBD1 (6 bases). The CDR3 covers 12 residues. Trimming removed 5 bases from V and 5 bases from J, with 10 bases in between. The germline CDR1 and CDR2 sequences are SGHTA and FQGNSA. The CDR3 DNA sequence: TGTGCCAGCAGCCCTACAGGGAACGAGCAGTACTTC. Amino acid sequence: CASSPTGNEQYF. Drawing the rest from reference TRBV7-2 and TRBJ2-7, the complete variable domain is GAGVSQSPSNKVTEKGKDVELRCDPISGHTALYWYRQSLGQGLEFLIYFQGNSAPDKSGLPSDRFSAERTGGSVSTLTIQRTQQEDSAVYLCASSPTGNEQYFGPGTRLTVT.

The V call is TRBV18, the J call TRBJ1-6; D is uncertain. The V end lost 5 bases, the J end lost 15 bases, and 11 bases lay between the germline ends. Germline CDR1 and CDR2: KGHSH and LQKENI. This CDR3 has 11 amino acids. The CDR3 region is CASSELKDLHF. CDR3 sequence (DNA): TGTGCCAGCTCAGAACTAAAGGACCTCCACTTT.

The V gene is TRBV7-2, the J gene TRBJ2-1; TRBD2 agrees at 12 bases. Germline V CDR1 and CDR2: SGHTA, FQGNSA. The CDR3 is made up of 14 amino acids. With 6 bases clipped from V and 4 bases from J, the junction kept 1 base outside the gene matches. CDR3 nucleotide sequence: TGTGCCAGCAGTGGACTAGCGGGATACAATGAGCAGTTCTTC. Its translation is CASSGLAGYNEQFF.

The chain uses TRBV6-2 or TRBV6-3 and TRBJ2-3; 11 nucleotides line up with TRBD2. This CDR3 comprises 16 residues. Losses at the gene ends were 3 bases for V and 1 base for J; bases not matched to a gene: 3. Germline assignment: CDR1 MNHEY and CDR2 SVGEGT. CDR3 DNA: TGTGCCAGCAGTTATATAGCGGGAGGGGGCACAGATACGCAGTATTTT. Translated, it gives CASSYIAGGGTDTQYF.

The V and J genes are TRBV11-2 and TRBJ2-1; 7 nucleotides line up with TRBD2. Trimming at V came to 5 bases and at J to 7 bases, leaving 2 bases not matched to a gene. This CDR3 region has 12 residues. Germline CDR1 is SGHAT and CDR2 is FQNNGV. In DNA, the CDR3 is TGTGCCAGCAGCCCAGCGGGGAATGAGCAGTTCTTC. Its translation is CASSPAGNEQFF.

The chain is built from TRBV7-2 and TRBJ1-3; D is unclear. The germline CDR1 and CDR2 sequences are SGHTA and FQGNSA. V lost 4 bases to trimming and J lost 4 bases, with 11 bases between them. The CDR3 sequence is 14 residues long. CDR3: CASSYLADGNTIYF. The DNA of the CDR3 is TGTGCCAGCAGCTATTTAGCCGACGGAAACACCATATATTTT. Filled out from reference TRBV7-2 and TRBJ1-3, the complete variable domain reads GAGVSQSPSNKVTEKGKDVELRCDPISGHTALYWYRQSLGQGLEFLIYFQGNSAPDKSGLPSDRFSAERTGGSVSTLTIQRTQQEDSAVYLCASSYLADGNTIYFGEGSWLTVV.

This clone was detected only once. The gene calls are TRBV6-5 and TRBJ1-1; D might be TRBD1 (5 bases). Germline CDR1 is MNHEY and CDR2 is SVGAGI. The germline V and J ends were trimmed by 0 bases and 4 bases, with 12 bases remaining between them. The CDR3 has 15 amino acids. CDR3 amino acids: CASSYSRGTATEAFF. In DNA, the CDR3 is TGTGCCAGCAGTTACTCGCGGGGGACCGCCACTGAAGCTTTCTTT.

The J gene is TRBJ2-5, the V gene TRBV18; D perhaps matches TRBD1 (6 bases). Germline lookup yields CDR1 KGHSH and CDR2 LQKENI. V dropped 4 bases and J dropped 5 bases, with 11 bases sitting between them. This CDR3 region has 13 residues. The CDR3 DNA reads TGTGCCAGCTCACAACAGGGATTGGAGACCCAGTACTTC. This encodes CASSQQGLETQYF.

This chain links TRBV7-9 with TRBJ1-6; the match to TRBD1 covers 7 bases. CDR3 length equals 14 residues. J lost 7 bases, V lost 1 base, and 1 base had no gene match. The germline gives CDR1 SEHNR, CDR2 FQNEAQ (reference sequence). The CDR3 sequence: CASSLGGQNSPLHF. The CDR3, as DNA: TGTGCCAGCAGCTTAGGGGGACAGAATTCACCCCTCCACTTT.

V usage is TRBV3-1 (or the pseudogene TRBV3-2) and J usage is TRBJ1-2, with TRBD1 matching over 8 bases. V lost 4 bases to trimming and J lost 8 bases; unmatched junction nucleotides: 9. This CDR3 spans 14 amino acids. Germline CDR1 is LGHDT and CDR2 is YNNKEL (reference sequence). The CDR3: CASSRTGGSLGYTF. CDR3 in DNA: TGTGCCAGCAGCCGAACAGGGGGATCGCTCGGCTACACCTTC.

The genes are TRBV30 and TRBJ1-5, with 8 positions matching TRBD1. The V gene end was trimmed by 3 bases and the J gene end by 2 bases; junction bases not matched to a gene: 9. From germline, CDR1 is GTSNPN and CDR2 SVGIG (reference sequence). The CDR3 spans 16 residues. The DNA for the CDR3 is TGTGCCTGGAGCCGAACCGTACAGGGGGGCAATCAGCCCCAGCATTTT. Its translation is CAWSRTVQGGNQPQHF. The full variable domain, rest sourced from reference TRBV30 and TRBJ1-5, is SQTIHQWPATLVQPVGSPLSLECTVEGTSNPNLYWYRQAAGRGLQLLFYSVGIGQISSEVPQNLSASRPQDRQFILSSKKLLLSDSGFYLCAWSRTVQGGNQPQHFGDGTRLSIL.

V and J are TRBV28 and TRBJ1-5; a possible D gene is TRBD1 (6 bases). The CDR3 spans 16 residues. The germline CDR1 and CDR2 sequences are MDHEN and SYDVKM. V lost 1 base to trimming and J lost 4 bases, with 14 bases between them. The CDR3 protein is CASSLLQGSGNQPQHF. CDR3 nucleotides: TGTGCCAGCAGTTTATTGCAGGGGTCAGGGAATCAGCCCCAGCATTTT.

The chain has TRBV7-2 and TRBJ1-6; the D gene is possibly TRBD1 (5 bases). CDR1 is SGHTA, CDR2 FQGNSA, per germline. CDR3 length: 14 amino acids. V shed 3 bases and J shed 5 bases, with 8 bases lying between them. The DNA of the CDR3 is TGTGCCAGCAGCTTGGGGGGAGATAATTCACCCCTCCACTTT. It specifies CASSLGGDNSPLHF.